This T cell receptor (beta chain) was observed in a study of blood T cell repertoires in COVID-19. As for the study in general: Samples taken during acute and convalescent COVID-19 were collected in the United States, Italy and Spain. PBMCs, B-cell-depleted T cells, or T cells provided the cDNA or gDNA that made up the material.

Authors' data handling: Reference gene primer amplification gave nucleated cell count estimates. Data came from immunoSEQ multiplex PCR; TCRdb stores just in-frame clones and leaves some out. The V and J calls and clone size come from that table; D and trimming were worked out from the DNA. The sample yields 70,000 to 100,000 clones, roughly 75% seen once. This clone was counted only a few times. The V gene end was trimmed by 6 bases and the J gene end by 0 bases; junction bases not matched to a gene: 11. The germline gives CDR1 SGHTA, CDR2 FQGNSA. This CDR3 is 16 amino acids long. The receptor comes from a woman aged 50 to 60 with acute or convalescent COVID-19. Material: peripheral blood. The chain uses TRBV7-2 and TRBJ2-7; 7 bases match TRBD1. The CDR3 region has the DNA TGTGCCAGCAGGCAAATGTCCGGGACAGCCTCCTACGAGCAGTACTTC. It translates to CASRQMSGTASYEQYF.